This section outlines one TCR beta chain sequence together with its context. Repertoires were generated with immunoSEQ multiplex PCR, while TCRdb's copy carries only in-frame clones and drops some. The sample has roughly 80,000 clones; roughly 86% are singletons. The data derive from a study of blood T cell repertoires in COVID-19. This CDR3 contains 15 residues. With V trimmed by 3 bases and J by 10 bases, 10 bases remained unmatched. In germline, CDR1 is SGDLS, CDR2 YYNGEE. The sample taken for sequencing was peripheral blood. V is TRBV9 and J is TRBJ1-6; TRBD1 agrees at 7 bases. The clonotype comes from a human donor in a cohort sampled during active COVID-19. CDR3 loop: CASSATGLLGSPLHF. The CDR3 DNA follows: TGTGCCAGCAGCGCGACAGGGCTTCTAGGGTCACCCCTCCACTTT. The variable domain in full, with the rest retrieved from reference TRBV9 and TRBJ1-6, is DSGVTQTPKHLITATGQRVTLRCSPRSGDLSVYWYQQSLDQGLQFLIQYYNGEERAKGNILERFSAQQFPDLHSELNLSSLELGDSALYFCASSATGLLGSPLHFGNGTRLTVT.